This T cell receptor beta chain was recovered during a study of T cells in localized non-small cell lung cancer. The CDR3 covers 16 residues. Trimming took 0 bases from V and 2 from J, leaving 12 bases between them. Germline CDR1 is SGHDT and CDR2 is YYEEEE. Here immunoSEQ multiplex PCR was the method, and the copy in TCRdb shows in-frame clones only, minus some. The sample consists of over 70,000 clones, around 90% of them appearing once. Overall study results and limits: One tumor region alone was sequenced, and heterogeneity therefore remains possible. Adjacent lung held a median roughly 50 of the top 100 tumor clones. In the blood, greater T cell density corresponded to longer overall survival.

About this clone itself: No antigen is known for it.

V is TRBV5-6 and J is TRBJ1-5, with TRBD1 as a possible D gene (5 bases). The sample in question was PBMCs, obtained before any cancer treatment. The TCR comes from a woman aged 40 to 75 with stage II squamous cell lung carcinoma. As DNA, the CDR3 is TGTGCCAGCAGCTTGGCCCGTGACAGTCGCAATCAGCCCCAGCATTTT. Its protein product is CASSLARDSRNQPQHF.